This T cell receptor beta chain came from a study of T cells after yellow fever vaccination. Study observations and caveats: Peaking faster, on day 5 versus 15, the secondary response was nonetheless weaker.

One entry per CDR3 protein results from TCRdb running MiXCR on the 5' RACE reads. The sample includes 400,000 to 450,000 distinct CDR3 sequences, around 20% of them seen just once. Concerning this clonotype itself: Its target is not known.

There are 15 residues in the CDR3. The germline V and J ends were trimmed by 3 bases and 0 bases, with 10 bases remaining between them. The V gene's germline CDR1 is SEHNR and CDR2 FQNEAQ (reference sequence). This TCR derives from a man aged 18 to 35 who received the YFV17D yellow fever vaccine. Specimen: PBMCs, collected before the yellow fever booster vaccination. The chain employs TRBV7-9 and TRBJ2-3; TRBD1 might be the D (5 bases). CDR3 nucleotides: TGTGCCAGCAGCTTTTGGGCAGGGAGCACAGATACGCAGTATTTT. This sequence encodes CASSFWAGSTDTQYF.